Sequencing of this T cell receptor (beta chain) was carried out in a study of blood T cells in healthy people across ages. This CDR3 spans 16 amino acids. Looked up from germline, CDR1 is DFQATT and CDR2 is SNEGSKA (reference sequence). The ends lost 6 bases at V and 14 bases at J; junction bases unmatched: 19. This clonotype has more than one count but fewer than ten. Together with a sample-barcoded 5' primer, a J-beta primer mix was included in a second PCR lasting 7 to 11 cycles. TCRdb ran MiXCR on the 5' RACE reads and lists one entry per CDR3 protein. The sample has 780,000 or so distinct CDR3 sequences, around 25% seen once. These data also formed part of another study, on T cells of mothers and their children. From that report: Both sample barcodes and 2-4 random nucleotides came from the M1S primer of the second PCR.

The chain combines TRBV20-1 with TRBJ2-1; TRBD2 aligns across 13 bases. Sample: blood. This TCR came from a boy aged 5-17 years in good health. The DNA for the CDR3 is TGCAGTGCACACTCTACCGGGACTAGCGGGGTAGGGGGGAAGTTCTTC. Encoded protein: CSAHSTGTSGVGGKFF.